This T cell receptor beta chain was captured in a study of blood T cell repertoires in COVID-19. Study context: COVID-19 samples from acute and convalescent phases originated in the United States, Italy and Spain. T cells, B-cell-depleted T cells, or PBMCs provided the cDNA or gDNA that served as material.

Produced via immunoSEQ multiplex PCR; TCRdb's table is partial and in-frame only. The table has some 250,000 clones, roughly 79% seen once; the top ten hold roughly 2.9%. Trimming took off 10 bases at V and 1 base at J, with 13 bases between the two ends. The CDR3 has 13 amino acids. Germline-derived CDR1 and CDR2 are MNHEY and SVGAGI. Sequenced: peripheral blood. The source of this sequence is an older woman with active or convalescent COVID-19. This chain uses TRBV6-5 with TRBJ1-1; D is perhaps TRBD1 (5 bases). As DNA, the CDR3 is TGTGCCACCGGAAGGGGAAGGAACACTGAAGCTTTCTTT. This translates into CATGRGRNTEAFF.